Detailed here is one T cell receptor beta chain. Its specificity is unknown. The germline gene is not matched at one end of the junction; a read error may be the cause. These data originate in a study of Ad26.COV2.S vaccination and SARS-CoV-2 variants. Libraries were prepared by immunoSEQ multiplex PCR; TCRdb keeps only in-frame clonotypes and omits some of them. The sample consists of roughly 100,000 clones, over 70% of them appearing once. General observations from the study: Estimates derived from TCR breadth and depth analyses may have underestimated total T cell responses. Vaccine and placebo groups showed comparable non-spike TCR breadth.

Germline V gene data show CDR1 as SNHLY and CDR2 as FYNNEI. The CDR3 sequence is 15 residues long. Sequencing used peripheral blood, obtained after recovery from COVID-19. This chain uses TRBV2 with TRBJ2-7; tentatively, D is TRBD1 (6 bases). The clonotype was recovered from a human donor who had recovered from COVID-19. CDR3 coding DNA: TGTGCCAACAGTAAGGACAGAGCCACCCACTACGAGCAGTACTTC. Translation: CANSKDRATHYEQYF.